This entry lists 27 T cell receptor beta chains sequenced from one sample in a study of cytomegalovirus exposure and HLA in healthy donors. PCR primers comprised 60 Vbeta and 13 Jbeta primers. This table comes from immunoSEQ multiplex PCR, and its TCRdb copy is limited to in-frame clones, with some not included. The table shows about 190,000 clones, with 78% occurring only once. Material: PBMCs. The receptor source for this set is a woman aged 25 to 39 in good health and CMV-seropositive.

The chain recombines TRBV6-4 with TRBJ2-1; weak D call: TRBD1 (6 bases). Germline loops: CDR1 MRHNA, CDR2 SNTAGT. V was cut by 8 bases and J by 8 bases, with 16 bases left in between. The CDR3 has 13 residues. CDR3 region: CASGTGLGHEQFF. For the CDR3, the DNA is TGTGCCAGCGGTACAGGGTTAGGTCATGAGCAGTTCTTC.

DNA for the CDR3: TGCGCCAGCAGCGACATCCGGACTGAAGCTTTCTTT. Translating gives CASSDIRTEAFF. J is TRBJ1-1 and V is TRBV10-2, with D unclear. This CDR3 contains 12 residues. The germline V and J ends were trimmed by 6 bases and 5 bases, with 10 bases remaining between them. CDR1 and CDR2 (germline): WSHSY, SAAADI.

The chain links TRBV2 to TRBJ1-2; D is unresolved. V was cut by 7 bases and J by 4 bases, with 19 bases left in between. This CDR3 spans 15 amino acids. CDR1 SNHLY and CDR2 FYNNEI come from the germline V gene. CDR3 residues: CASNDRAEGFYGYTF. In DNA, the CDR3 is TGTGCCAGCAACGACCGGGCGGAGGGTTTCTATGGCTACACCTTC.

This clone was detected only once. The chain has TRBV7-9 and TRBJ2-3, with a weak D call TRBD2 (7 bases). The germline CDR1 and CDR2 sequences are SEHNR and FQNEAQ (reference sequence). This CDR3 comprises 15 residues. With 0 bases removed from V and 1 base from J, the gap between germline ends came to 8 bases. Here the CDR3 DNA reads TGTGCCAGCAGCTTAGCGGGGGGGCGCACAGATACGCAGTATTTT. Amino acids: CASSLAGGRTDTQYF.

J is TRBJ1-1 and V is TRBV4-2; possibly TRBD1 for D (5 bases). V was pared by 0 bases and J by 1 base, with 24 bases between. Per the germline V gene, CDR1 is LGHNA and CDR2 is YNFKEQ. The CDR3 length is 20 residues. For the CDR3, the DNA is TGTGCCAGCAGCCAAGAAGCGGGGACGGTCCAGCGGCCTGGGAACACTGAAGCTTTCTTT. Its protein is CASSQEAGTVQRPGNTEAFF.

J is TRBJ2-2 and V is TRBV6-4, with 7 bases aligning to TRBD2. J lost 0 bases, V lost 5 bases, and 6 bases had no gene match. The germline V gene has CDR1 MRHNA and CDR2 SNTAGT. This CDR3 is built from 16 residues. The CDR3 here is CASSPEAGTNTGELFF. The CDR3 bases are TGTGCCAGCAGTCCCGAAGCGGGAACGAACACCGGGGAGCTGTTTTTT.

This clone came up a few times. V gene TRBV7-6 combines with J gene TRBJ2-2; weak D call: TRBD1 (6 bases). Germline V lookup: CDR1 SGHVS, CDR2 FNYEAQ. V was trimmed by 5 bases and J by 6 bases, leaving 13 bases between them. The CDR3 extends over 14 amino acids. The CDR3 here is CASSRNEGAGELFF. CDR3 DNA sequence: TGTGCCAGCAGCCGAAACGAGGGGGCCGGGGAGCTGTTTTTT.

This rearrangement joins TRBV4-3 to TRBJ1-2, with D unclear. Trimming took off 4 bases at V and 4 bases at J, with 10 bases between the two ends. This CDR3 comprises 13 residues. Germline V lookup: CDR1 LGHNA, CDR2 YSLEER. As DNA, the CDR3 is TGCGCCAGCAGCCCACCCGGCGGCTATGGCTACACCTTC. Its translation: CASSPPGGYGYTF.

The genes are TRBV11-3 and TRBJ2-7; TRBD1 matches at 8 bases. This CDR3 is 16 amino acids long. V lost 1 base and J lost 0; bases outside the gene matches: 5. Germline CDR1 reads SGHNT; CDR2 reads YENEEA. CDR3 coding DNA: TGTGCCAGCAGCTTAGGGACAGGGAGAGCCTCCTACGAGCAGTACTTC. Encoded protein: CASSLGTGRASYEQYF.

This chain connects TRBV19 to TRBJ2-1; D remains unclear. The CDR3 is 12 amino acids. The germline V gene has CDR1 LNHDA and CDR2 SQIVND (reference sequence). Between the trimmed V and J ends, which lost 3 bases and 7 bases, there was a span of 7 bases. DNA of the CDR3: TGTGCCAGTAGTATGTGGCCAAATGAGCAGTTCTTC. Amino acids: CASSMWPNEQFF.

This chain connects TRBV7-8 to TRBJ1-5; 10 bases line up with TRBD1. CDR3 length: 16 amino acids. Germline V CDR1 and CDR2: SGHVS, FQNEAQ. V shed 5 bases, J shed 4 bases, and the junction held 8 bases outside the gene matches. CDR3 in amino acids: CASSPQTGGANQPQHF. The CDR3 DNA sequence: TGTGCCAGCAGCCCCCAGACAGGGGGCGCGAATCAGCCCCAGCATTTT.

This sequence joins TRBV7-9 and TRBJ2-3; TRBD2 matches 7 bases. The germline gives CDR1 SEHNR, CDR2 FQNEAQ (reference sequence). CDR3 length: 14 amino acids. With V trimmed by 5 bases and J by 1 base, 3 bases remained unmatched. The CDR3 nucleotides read TGTGCCAGCAGCCCGGGGAGGGGCACAGATACGCAGTATTTT. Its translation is CASSPGRGTDTQYF. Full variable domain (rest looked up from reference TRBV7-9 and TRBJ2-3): DTGVSQNPRHKITKRGQNVTFRCDPISEHNRLYWYRQTLGQGPEFLTYFQNEAQLEKSRLLSDRFSAERPKGSFSTLEIQRTEQGDSAMYLCASSPGRGTDTQYFGPGTRLTVL.

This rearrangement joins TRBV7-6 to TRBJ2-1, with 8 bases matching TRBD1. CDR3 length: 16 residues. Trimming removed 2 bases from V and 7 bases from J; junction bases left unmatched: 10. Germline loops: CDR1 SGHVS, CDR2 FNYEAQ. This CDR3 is CASSLQGALNQNEQFF. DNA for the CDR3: TGTGCCAGCAGCTTACAGGGGGCACTGAATCAAAATGAGCAGTTCTTC.

Here the CDR3 reads CASSLEAGIYEQYF. The CDR3 DNA sequence: TGTGCCAGCAGCTTAGAAGCGGGGATCTACGAGCAGTACTTC. This chain connects TRBV11-1 to TRBJ2-7; 7 bases are shared with TRBD2. The CDR3 has 14 residues. Germline V gives CDR1 SGHAT, CDR2 FQDESV (reference sequence). V dropped 1 base and J dropped 3; count of bases not matched to a gene: 3.

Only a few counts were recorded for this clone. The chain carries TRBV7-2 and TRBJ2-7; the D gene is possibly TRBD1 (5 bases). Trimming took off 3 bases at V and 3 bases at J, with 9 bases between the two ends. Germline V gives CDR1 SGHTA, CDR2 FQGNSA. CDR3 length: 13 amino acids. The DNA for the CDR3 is TGTGCCAGCAGCTTCGTAGGGGACTACGAGCAGTACTTC. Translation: CASSFVGDYEQYF.

The CDR3 here is CASRTNEKLFF. The CDR3 DNA is TGTGCCAGTCGGACTAATGAAAAACTGTTTTTT. The gene calls are TRBV19 and TRBJ1-4; D not resolved. CDR1 and CDR2 from the germline V gene are LNHDA and SQIVND (reference sequence). The CDR3 runs to 11 residues. Trimming left V 8 bases short and J 2 bases short, with 3 bases between. Together with reference TRBV19 and TRBJ1-4, the CDR3 gives the full variable domain: DGGITQSPKYLFRKEGQNVTLSCEQNLNHDAMYWYRQDPGQGLRLIYYSQIVNDFQKGDIAEGYSVSREKKESFPLTVTSAQKNPTAFYLCASRTNEKLFFGSGTQLSVL.

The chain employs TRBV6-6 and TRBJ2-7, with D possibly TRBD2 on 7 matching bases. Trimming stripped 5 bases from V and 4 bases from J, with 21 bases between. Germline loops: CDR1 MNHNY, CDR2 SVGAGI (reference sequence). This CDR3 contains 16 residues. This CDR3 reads CASSNRQRGRGYEQYF. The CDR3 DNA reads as TGTGCCAGCAGTAACCGACAAAGGGGGAGGGGGTACGAGCAGTACTTC.

The CDR3 DNA reads as TGTGCCAGCCCGACTAGCGGCAATGAGCAGTTCTTC. Translation: CASPTSGNEQFF. The chain couples TRBV9 to TRBJ2-1, with 9 bases matching TRBD2. The V gene's germline CDR1 is SGDLS and CDR2 YYNGEE. This CDR3 has 12 amino acids. Losses at the gene ends were 7 bases for V and 6 bases for J; bases not matched to a gene: 2.

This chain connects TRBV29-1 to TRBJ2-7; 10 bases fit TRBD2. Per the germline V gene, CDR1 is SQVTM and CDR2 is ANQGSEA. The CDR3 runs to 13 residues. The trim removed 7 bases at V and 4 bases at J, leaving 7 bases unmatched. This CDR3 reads CSATGTSVYEQYF. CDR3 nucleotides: TGCAGCGCTACCGGGACTAGCGTTTACGAGCAGTACTTC.

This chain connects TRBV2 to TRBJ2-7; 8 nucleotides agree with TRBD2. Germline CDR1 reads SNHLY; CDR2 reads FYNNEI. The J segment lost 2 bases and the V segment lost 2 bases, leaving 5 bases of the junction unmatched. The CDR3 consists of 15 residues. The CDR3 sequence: CASSEMAGGTYEQYF. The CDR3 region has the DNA TGTGCCAGCAGTGAAATGGCGGGGGGCACCTACGAGCAGTACTTC.

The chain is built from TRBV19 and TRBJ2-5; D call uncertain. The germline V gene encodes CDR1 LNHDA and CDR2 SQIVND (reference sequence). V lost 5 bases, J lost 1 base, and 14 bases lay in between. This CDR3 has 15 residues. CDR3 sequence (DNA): TGTGCCAGTAGTCCCCGAGGTACTCCCCAAGAGACCCAGTACTTC. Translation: CASSPRGTPQETQYF. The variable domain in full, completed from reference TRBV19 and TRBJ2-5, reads DGGITQSPKYLFRKEGQNVTLSCEQNLNHDAMYWYRQDPGQGLRLIYYSQIVNDFQKGDIAEGYSVSREKKESFPLTVTSAQKNPTAFYLCASSPRGTPQETQYFGPGTRLLVL.

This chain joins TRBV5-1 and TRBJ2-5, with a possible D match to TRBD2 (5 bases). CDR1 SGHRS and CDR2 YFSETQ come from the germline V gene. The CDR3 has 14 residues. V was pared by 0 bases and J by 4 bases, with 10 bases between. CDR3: CASSLAEVIETQYF. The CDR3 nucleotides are TGCGCCAGCAGCTTGGCGGAGGTGATAGAGACCCAGTACTTC.

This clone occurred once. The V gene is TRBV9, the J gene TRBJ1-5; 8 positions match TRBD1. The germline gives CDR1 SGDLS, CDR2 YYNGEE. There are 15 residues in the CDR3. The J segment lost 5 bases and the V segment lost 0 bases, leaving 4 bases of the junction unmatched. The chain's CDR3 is CASSVGAGGDQPQHF. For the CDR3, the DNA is TGTGCCAGCAGCGTAGGTGCAGGGGGCGATCAGCCCCAGCATTTT.

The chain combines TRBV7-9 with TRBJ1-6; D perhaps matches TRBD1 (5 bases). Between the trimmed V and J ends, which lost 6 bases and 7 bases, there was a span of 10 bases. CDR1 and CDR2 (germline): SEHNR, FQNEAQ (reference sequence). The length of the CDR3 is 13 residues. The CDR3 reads CASSPTVNSPLHF. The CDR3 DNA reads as TGTGCCAGCAGTCCGACAGTAAATTCACCCCTCCACTTT.

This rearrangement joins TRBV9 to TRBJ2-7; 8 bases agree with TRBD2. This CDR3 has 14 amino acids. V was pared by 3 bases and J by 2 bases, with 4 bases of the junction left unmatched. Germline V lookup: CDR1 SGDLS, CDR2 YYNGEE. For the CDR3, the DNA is TGTGCCAGCAGCGCGGGGGGACTAGCCTACGAGCAGTACTTC. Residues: CASSAGGLAYEQYF. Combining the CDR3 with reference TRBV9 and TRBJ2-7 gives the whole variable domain DSGVTQTPKHLITATGQRVTLRCSPRSGDLSVYWYQQSLDQGLQFLIQYYNGEERAKGNILERFSAQQFPDLHSELNLSSLELGDSALYFCASSAGGLAYEQYFGPGTRLTVT.

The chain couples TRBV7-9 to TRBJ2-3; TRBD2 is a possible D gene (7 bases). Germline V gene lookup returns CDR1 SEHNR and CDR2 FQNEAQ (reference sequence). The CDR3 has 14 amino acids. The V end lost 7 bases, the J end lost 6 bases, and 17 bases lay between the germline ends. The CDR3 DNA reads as TGTGCCAGCAAACGGGGGGCGGGTGGGGATACGCAGTATTTT. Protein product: CASKRGAGGDTQYF.

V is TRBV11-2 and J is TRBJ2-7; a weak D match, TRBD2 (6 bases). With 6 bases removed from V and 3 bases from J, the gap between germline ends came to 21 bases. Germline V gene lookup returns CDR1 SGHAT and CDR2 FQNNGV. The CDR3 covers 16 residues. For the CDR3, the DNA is TGTGCCAGCAGGGGAATCACAGAAGCGGGTAACTACGAGCAGTACTTC. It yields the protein CASRGITEAGNYEQYF.